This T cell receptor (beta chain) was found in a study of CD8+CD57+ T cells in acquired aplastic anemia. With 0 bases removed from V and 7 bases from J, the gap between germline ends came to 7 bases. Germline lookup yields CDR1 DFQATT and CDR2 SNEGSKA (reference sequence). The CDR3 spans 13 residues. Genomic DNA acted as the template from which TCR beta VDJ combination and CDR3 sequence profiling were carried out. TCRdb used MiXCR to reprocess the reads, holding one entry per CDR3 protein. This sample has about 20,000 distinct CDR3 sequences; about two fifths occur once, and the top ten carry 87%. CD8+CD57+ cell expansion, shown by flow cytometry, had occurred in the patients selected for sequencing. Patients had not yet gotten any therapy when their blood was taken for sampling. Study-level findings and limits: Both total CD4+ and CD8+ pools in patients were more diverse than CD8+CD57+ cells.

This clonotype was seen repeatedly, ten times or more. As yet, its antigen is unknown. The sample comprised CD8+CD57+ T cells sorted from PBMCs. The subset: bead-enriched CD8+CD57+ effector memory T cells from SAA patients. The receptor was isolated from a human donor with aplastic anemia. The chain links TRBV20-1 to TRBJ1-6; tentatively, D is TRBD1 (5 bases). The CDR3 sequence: CSARDQGNSPLHF. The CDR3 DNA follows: TGCAGTGCTAGAGACCAGGGAAATTCACCCCTCCACTTT.